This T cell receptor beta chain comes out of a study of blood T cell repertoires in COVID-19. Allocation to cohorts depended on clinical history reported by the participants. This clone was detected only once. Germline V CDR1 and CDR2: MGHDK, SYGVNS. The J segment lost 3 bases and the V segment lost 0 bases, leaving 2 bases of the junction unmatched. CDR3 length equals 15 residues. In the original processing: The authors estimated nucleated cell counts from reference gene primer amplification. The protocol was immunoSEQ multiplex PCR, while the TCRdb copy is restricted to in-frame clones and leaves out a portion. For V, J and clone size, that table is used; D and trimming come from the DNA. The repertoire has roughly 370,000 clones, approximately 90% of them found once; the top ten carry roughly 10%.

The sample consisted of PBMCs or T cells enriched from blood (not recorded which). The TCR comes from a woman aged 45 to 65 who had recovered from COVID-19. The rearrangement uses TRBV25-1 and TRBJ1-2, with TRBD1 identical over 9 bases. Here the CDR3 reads CASSEYRTGDYGYTF. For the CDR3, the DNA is TGTGCCAGCAGTGAATACCGGACAGGGGACTATGGCTACACCTTC.